This T cell receptor beta chain was retrieved from a study of T cell repertoires in cytomegalovirus infection. The CDR3 has 14 residues. Germline V gene sequence: CDR1 SEHNR, CDR2 FQNEAQ (reference sequence). The V and J ends lost 4 bases and 2 bases, in that order; junction bases with no gene match: 3. TCRdb used MiXCR to reprocess the reads, holding one entry per CDR3 protein. Of 90,000 to 120,000 distinct CDR3 sequences listed, 20% to 30% are singletons. Specimen: CD8+ T cells from PBMCs. The clonotype originates from a human donor in good health (CMV status not recorded). Some clones in this sample may be carry-over from other donors' samples. This rearrangement joins TRBV7-9 to TRBJ2-3, with TRBD1 matching over 7 bases. This chain's CDR3 is CASSWGQNTDTQYF. CDR3 sequence (DNA): TGTGCCAGCAGCTGGGGACAGAACACAGATACGCAGTATTTT.